Ten or more counts support the clone carrying this T cell receptor beta chain. This CDR3 has 15 residues. Deletions cut 10 bases from V and 3 bases from J, with 19 bases between. This entry comes from a study of kidney transplant recipient with SARS-CoV-2 infection. TCRdb re-derived calls from the reads in MiXCR, one entry per CDR3 protein. The table has fewer than 250,000 distinct CDR3 sequences, less than 35% seen once. The sequencing here drew on a blood sample, taken at baseline and between days 110 and 120 from a kidney transplant recipient. This sequence joins TRBV12-3 or TRBV12-4 and TRBJ1-3; possibly TRBD1 for D (6 bases). This TCR derives from a male patient between 25 and 40 years old who had COVID-19 and was a kidney transplant recipient. Among the T cells, some may be from the graft donor. This chain's CDR3 is CATTRGQSLGNTIYF. CDR3 DNA sequence: TGTGCCACTACTAGAGGACAGTCCCTTGGAAACACCATATATTTT.